Below are 26 T cell receptor beta chains sequenced from a single sample in a study of shared clonotypes between healthy human individuals. Sequenced by immunoSEQ multiplex PCR; TCRdb stores in-frame clones only, minus some. This sample has some 2,000,000 clones; about 94% occur once, and the top ten carry more than 0.95%. The naive CD8 fraction comprised CD45RO-negative cells positively selected for CCR7 and excluded terminally differentiated effector memory CD45RA+ cells. Sequenced material: naive CD8+ T cells sorted from blood. Receptors originate from a man younger than 35 in good health.

The V call is TRBV6-1, the J call TRBJ2-1, with 7 bases lining up with TRBD2. The CDR3 has 17 amino acids. V dropped 1 base and J dropped 6; count of bases not matched to a gene: 12. Germline values: CDR1 MNHNS, CDR2 SASEGT. The DNA of the CDR3 is TGTGCCAGCAGTGAAGAAGAAGGCGAGCGGGGCGCCAATGAGCAGTTCTTC. Its protein is CASSEEEGERGANEQFF.

With regard to this clone: The same CDR3 is also encoded by other DNA sequences in this sample. This rearrangement joins TRBV9 to TRBJ2-7; weak D call: TRBD2 (5 bases). Germline V gene sequence: CDR1 SGDLS, CDR2 YYNGEE. V was shortened by 2 bases and J by 5 bases, with 5 bases between the two germline ends. The CDR3 is made up of 11 amino acids. For the CDR3, the DNA is TGTGCCAGCAGCGTCGGGGACGAGCAGTACTTC. The encoded protein is CASSVGDEQYF. Drawing the rest from reference TRBV9 and TRBJ2-7, the complete variable domain is DSGVTQTPKHLITATGQRVTLRCSPRSGDLSVYWYQQSLDQGLQFLIQYYNGEERAKGNILERFSAQQFPDLHSELNLSSLELGDSALYFCASSVGDEQYFGPGTRLTVT.

The CDR3 spells CASSLGQYNSPLHF. CDR3 nucleotides: TGTGCCAGCAGCTTGGGACAGTATAATTCACCCCTCCACTTT. The rearrangement links TRBV5-6 to TRBJ1-6; D is perhaps TRBD1 (5 bases). Germline loops: CDR1 SGHDT, CDR2 YYEEEE. The length of the CDR3 is 14 residues. The ends were cut back, 0 bases at V and 4 bases at J, with 5 bases in the middle.

The rearrangement uses TRBV28 and TRBJ2-5; D is undetermined. V shed 2 bases and J shed 3 bases, with 7 bases lying between them. From germline, CDR1 is MDHEN and CDR2 SYDVKM. This CDR3 comprises 13 residues. DNA for the CDR3: TGTGCCAGCAGTTTAGGGCCCGAAGAGACCCAGTACTTC. Its protein is CASSLGPEETQYF.

This chain uses TRBV7-9 with TRBJ2-4; 7 bases are a match to TRBD1. CDR1 and CDR2 (germline): SEHNR, FQNEAQ (reference sequence). V lost 5 bases, J lost 3 bases, and 7 bases stayed unmatched. The CDR3 contains 15 residues. The CDR3 DNA is TGTGCCAGCAGCACGGACAGGTCTGGCAAAAACATTCAGTACTTC. This translates into CASSTDRSGKNIQYF. Filled out from reference TRBV7-9 and TRBJ2-4, the complete variable domain reads DTGVSQNPRHKITKRGQNVTFRCDPISEHNRLYWYRQTLGQGPEFLTYFQNEAQLEKSRLLSDRFSAERPKGSFSTLEIQRTEQGDSAMYLCASSTDRSGKNIQYFGAGTRLSVL.

The chain uses TRBV30 and TRBJ2-5; 9 bases map to TRBD2. The CDR3 has 14 residues. Germline-derived CDR1 and CDR2 are GTSNPN and SVGIG (reference sequence). The junction had 5 bases not matched to a gene; V was cut back by 4 bases and J by 2 bases. The DNA for the CDR3 is TGTGCCTGGAACCACCTAGCGGGGCAAGAGACCCAGTACTTC. This translates into CAWNHLAGQETQYF.

The rearrangement uses TRBV7-9 and TRBJ2-1; D not resolved. The CDR3 covers 14 residues. Trimming left V 1 base short and J 5 bases short, with 9 bases between. Germline assignment: CDR1 SEHNR and CDR2 FQNEAQ (reference sequence). CDR3 sequence reads: CASSLGLGNNEQFF. The CDR3 region has the DNA TGTGCCAGCAGCTTAGGGCTAGGAAACAATGAGCAGTTCTTC. Looking up the rest from reference TRBV7-9 and TRBJ2-1 gives the full variable domain: DTGVSQNPRHKITKRGQNVTFRCDPISEHNRLYWYRQTLGQGPEFLTYFQNEAQLEKSRLLSDRFSAERPKGSFSTLEIQRTEQGDSAMYLCASSLGLGNNEQFFGPGTRLTVL.

V gene TRBV5-8 combines with J gene TRBJ1-1, with 8 bases aligning to TRBD1. Germline V gene lookup returns CDR1 SGHTS and CDR2 YDEGEE. With 4 bases clipped from V and 5 bases from J, the junction kept 16 bases outside the gene matches. CDR3 length: 17 residues. The CDR3 coding sequence is TGTGCCAGCAGCGTCAGGGGGCGTATCTATGATTGGACTGAAGCTTTCTTT. Residues: CASSVRGRIYDWTEAFF.

To note about this clone: A read error may account for a junction end that differs from germline. The chain recombines TRBV7-7 with TRBJ2-7; a weak D match, TRBD1 (7 bases). CDR1 is SSHAT and CDR2 is FNYEAQ in the germline V gene (reference sequence). CDR3 length equals 14 residues. The CDR3 sequence is CASSLGTGAGEQYF. CDR3 DNA: TGTGCTAGCAGCTTAGGCACAGGGGCGGGAGAGCAGTACTTC.

This chain uses TRBV11-2 with TRBJ2-3; 13 nucleotides agree with TRBD2. This CDR3 contains 17 residues. Germline loops: CDR1 SGHAT, CDR2 FQNNGV. J lost 2 bases, V lost 6 bases, and 8 bases had no gene match. CDR3: CASSQGLAGPYTDTQYF. The CDR3 region has the DNA TGTGCCAGCAGTCAGGGACTAGCGGGACCCTACACAGATACGCAGTATTTT.

Comments on this clone: Other DNA sequences in this specimen translate into the identical CDR3. CDR3 amino acids: CASSSLAGTYNEQFF. CDR3 coding DNA: TGTGCCAGCAGCTCATTAGCGGGAACCTACAATGAGCAGTTCTTC. The chain recombines TRBV13 with TRBJ2-1; TRBD2 matches at 8 bases. The germline CDR1 and CDR2 sequences are PRHDT and FYEKMQ (reference sequence). The CDR3 is made up of 15 amino acids. Trimming removed 4 bases from V and 2 bases from J; junction bases left unmatched: 4.

The chain recombines TRBV6-5 with TRBJ2-7; TRBD1 matches at 8 bases. This CDR3 comprises 15 residues. Germline assignment: CDR1 MNHEY and CDR2 SVGAGI. V lost 6 bases, J lost 3 bases, and 10 bases stayed unmatched. In DNA, the CDR3 is TGTGCCAGCAGCCCTGGACAGGGCCTTCTCTACGAGCAGTACTTC. This translates into CASSPGQGLLYEQYF.

CDR3 sequence reads: CAWSAGPGLEAFF. The CDR3 coding sequence is TGTGCCTGGAGTGCCGGGCCGGGACTTGAAGCTTTCTTT. This chain links TRBV30 with TRBJ1-1; possibly TRBD1 for D (5 bases). Germline V gene sequence: CDR1 GTSNPN, CDR2 SVGIG (reference sequence). With 1 base removed from V and 7 bases from J, the gap between germline ends came to 13 bases. The CDR3 length is 13 residues.

The rearrangement uses TRBV7-6 and TRBJ1-1; 10 bases agree with TRBD1. This CDR3 contains 15 residues. The V gene's germline CDR1 is SGHVS and CDR2 FNYEAQ. J gave up 3 bases and V 0 bases, and 1 base lay outside the gene matches. The chain's CDR3 is CASSLAGQGDTEAFF. The CDR3 DNA sequence: TGTGCCAGCAGCTTAGCCGGACAGGGGGACACTGAAGCTTTCTTT. Using reference TRBV7-6 and TRBJ1-1 for the parts outside the CDR3, the full variable domain is GAGVSQSPRYKVTKRGQDVALRCDPISGHVSLYWYRQALGQGPEFLTYFNYEAQQDKSGLPNDRFSAERPEGSISTLTIQRTEQRDSAMYRCASSLAGQGDTEAFFGQGTRLTVV.

In this sample, this clone turned up once. The chain links TRBV30 to TRBJ2-7, with 7 positions matching TRBD1. CDR1 is GTSNPN and CDR2 is SVGIG in the germline V gene (reference sequence). With V trimmed by 2 bases and J by 2 bases, 6 bases remained unmatched. This CDR3 is built from 14 residues. The CDR3, as DNA: TGTGCCTGGAGTCTTGAGACAGGGCCCTACGAGCAGTACTTC. Encoded protein: CAWSLETGPYEQYF.

V and J are TRBV7-6 and TRBJ2-1; no clear D gene. Trimming stripped 5 bases from V and 9 bases from J, with 11 bases between. There are 12 residues in the CDR3. Looked up from germline, CDR1 is SGHVS and CDR2 is FNYEAQ. The CDR3 region has the DNA TGTGCCAGCAGCGAAGGTCGTACTGAGCAGTTCTTC. It specifies CASSEGRTEQFF.

The chain combines TRBV10-3 with TRBJ1-1; TRBD1 aligns across 9 bases. V gave up 6 bases and J gave up 2 bases; unmatched junction bases: 4. The germline CDR1 and CDR2 sequences are ENHRY and SYGVKD. The CDR3 is 14 residues long. The CDR3 region is CAIRPGQGNTEAFF. CDR3 sequence (DNA): TGTGCCATCAGGCCGGGACAGGGAAACACTGAAGCTTTCTTT.

The genes are TRBV6-5 and TRBJ2-5; possibly TRBD1 for D (6 bases). The CDR3 runs 14 residues. The germline gives CDR1 MNHEY, CDR2 SVGAGI. V was cut by 6 bases and J by 2 bases, with 13 bases left in between. CDR3: CASSLYGTQETQYF. CDR3 nucleotide sequence: TGTGCCAGCAGCCTCTACGGGACACAAGAGACCCAGTACTTC.

Only one count was recorded for this clone. The V and J genes are TRBV19 and TRBJ1-2; D is perhaps TRBD1 (5 bases). Germline V gene data show CDR1 as LNHDA and CDR2 as SQIVND (reference sequence). The CDR3 length is 12 residues. V lost 5 bases, J lost 4 bases, and 8 bases lay in between. The CDR3 loop is CASSVDSYGYTF. CDR3 nucleotide sequence: TGTGCCAGTAGTGTCGACAGCTATGGCTACACCTTC.

The chain is built from TRBV27 and TRBJ1-1; tentatively, D is TRBD1 (6 bases). Trimming removed 6 bases from V and 5 bases from J, with 16 bases in between. The CDR3 spans 14 residues. Germline V gene sequence: CDR1 MNHEY, CDR2 SMNVEV (reference sequence). The chain's CDR3 is CASRSPGVGTEAFF. The CDR3 DNA follows: TGTGCCAGCAGATCCCCAGGGGTCGGAACTGAAGCTTTCTTT.

Only one count was recorded for this clone. Other DNA sequences in the sample encode the same CDR3. The V and J genes are TRBV5-1 and TRBJ2-7; 9 bases match TRBD2. The germline V gene encodes CDR1 SGHRS and CDR2 YFSETQ. The CDR3 loop spans 14 amino acids. J lost 2 bases, V lost 7 bases, and 7 bases had no gene match. The CDR3 DNA is TGCGCCAGCTCGCTAATAGCGGGAGCCTACGAGCAGTACTTC. This sequence encodes CASSLIAGAYEQYF.

This rearrangement joins TRBV30 to TRBJ2-2; the D is unclear. Germline lookup yields CDR1 GTSNPN and CDR2 SVGIG (reference sequence). V was shortened by 0 bases and J by 0 bases, with 11 bases between the two germline ends. This CDR3 is 16 amino acids long. CDR3 nucleotides: TGTGCCTGGAGTGTGATAGCTTTAGCGAACACCGGGGAGCTGTTTTTT. Its protein product is CAWSVIALANTGELFF.

This clone was counted between two and nine times. This rearrangement joins TRBV19 to TRBJ1-1, with 7 bases lining up with TRBD1. CDR1 LNHDA and CDR2 SQIVND come from the germline V gene (reference sequence). The length of the CDR3 is 15 residues. After removal of 5 bases from V and 1 base from J, the junction contained 7 bases not matched to a gene. This CDR3 reads CASSLDRVWNTEAFF. The DNA of the CDR3 is TGTGCCAGTAGTCTCGACAGGGTTTGGAACACTGAAGCTTTCTTT.

In the case of this clone: Other DNA sequences of this sample code for an identical CDR3. This rearrangement joins TRBV5-6 to TRBJ2-7, with 8 bases matching TRBD2. Germline V gives CDR1 SGHDT, CDR2 YYEEEE. J was trimmed by 2 bases and V by 3 bases; bases with no gene match: 4. The CDR3 is made up of 14 amino acids. CDR3 residues: CASSYGTSPYEQYF. As DNA, the CDR3 is TGTGCCAGCAGCTACGGGACTAGTCCCTACGAGCAGTACTTC.

Concerning this clone itself: Other DNA sequences of this sample code for an identical CDR3. This sequence joins TRBV28 and TRBJ2-5, with 8 bases that match TRBD2. CDR3 size: 14 residues. Unmatched junction bases numbered 6, after V lost 4 bases and J lost 5 bases. The germline gives CDR1 MDHEN, CDR2 SYDVKM. CDR3 DNA sequence: TGTGCCAGCAGTTCCACGGGGGGGCCGGAGACCCAGTACTTC. It is translated as CASSSTGGPETQYF.

Comments on this clone: Other DNA sequences in this sample translate to the same CDR3. The CDR3 loop reads CASSEGRVSNQPQHF. The DNA for the CDR3 is TGTGCCAGCAGTGAAGGCAGGGTTAGCAATCAGCCCCAGCATTTT. V and J are TRBV2 and TRBJ1-5; D might be TRBD1 (5 bases). This CDR3 comprises 15 residues. V shed 1 base and J shed 0 bases, with 7 bases lying between them. Per the germline V gene, CDR1 is SNHLY and CDR2 is FYNNEI.